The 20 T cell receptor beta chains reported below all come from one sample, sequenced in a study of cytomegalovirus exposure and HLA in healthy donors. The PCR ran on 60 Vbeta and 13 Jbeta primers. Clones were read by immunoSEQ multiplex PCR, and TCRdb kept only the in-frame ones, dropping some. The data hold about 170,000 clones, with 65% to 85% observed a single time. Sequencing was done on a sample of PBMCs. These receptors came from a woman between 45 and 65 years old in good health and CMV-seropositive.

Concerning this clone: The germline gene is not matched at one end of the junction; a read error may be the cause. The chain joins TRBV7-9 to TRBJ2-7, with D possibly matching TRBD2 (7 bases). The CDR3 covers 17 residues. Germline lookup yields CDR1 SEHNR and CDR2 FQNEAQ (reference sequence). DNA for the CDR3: TGTTCCAGCAGCATGGGAGGGGGGGAGGGCCGGCTTAACGAGCAGTACTTC. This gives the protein CSSSMGGGEGRLNEQYF.

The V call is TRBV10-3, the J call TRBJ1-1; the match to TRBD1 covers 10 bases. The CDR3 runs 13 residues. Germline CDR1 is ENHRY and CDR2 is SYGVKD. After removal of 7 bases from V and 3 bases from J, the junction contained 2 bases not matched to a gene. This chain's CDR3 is CAITGTGDTEAFF. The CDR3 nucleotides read TGTGCCATCACCGGGACAGGGGACACTGAAGCTTTCTTT.

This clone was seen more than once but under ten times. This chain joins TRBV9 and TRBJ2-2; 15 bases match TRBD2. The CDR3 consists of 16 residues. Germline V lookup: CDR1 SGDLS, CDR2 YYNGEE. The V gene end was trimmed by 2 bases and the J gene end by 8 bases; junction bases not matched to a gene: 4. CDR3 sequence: CASSVIGLAGGGELFF. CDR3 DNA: TGTGCCAGCAGCGTCATCGGACTAGCGGGAGGGGGGGAGCTGTTTTTT.

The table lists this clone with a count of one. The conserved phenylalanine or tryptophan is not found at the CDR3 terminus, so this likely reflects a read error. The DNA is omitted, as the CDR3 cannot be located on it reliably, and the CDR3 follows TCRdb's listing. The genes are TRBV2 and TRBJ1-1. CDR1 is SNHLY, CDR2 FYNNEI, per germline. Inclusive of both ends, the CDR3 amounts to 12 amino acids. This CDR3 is CASSQIRAMGVS.

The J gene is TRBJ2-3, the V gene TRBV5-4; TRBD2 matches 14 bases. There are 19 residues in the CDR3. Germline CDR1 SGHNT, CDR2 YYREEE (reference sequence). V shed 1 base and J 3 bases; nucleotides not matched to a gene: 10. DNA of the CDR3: TGTGCCAGCAGCTTGAAGTTGGGGACTAGCGGGAGACTGACAGATACGCAGTATTTT. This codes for CASSLKLGTSGRLTDTQYF.

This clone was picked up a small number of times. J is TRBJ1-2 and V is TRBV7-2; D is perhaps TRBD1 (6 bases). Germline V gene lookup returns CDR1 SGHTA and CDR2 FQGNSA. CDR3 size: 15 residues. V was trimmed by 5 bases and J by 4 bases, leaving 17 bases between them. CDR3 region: CASSRKTGQIYGYTF. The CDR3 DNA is TGTGCCAGCAGCCGCAAGACAGGACAGATCTATGGCTACACCTTC.

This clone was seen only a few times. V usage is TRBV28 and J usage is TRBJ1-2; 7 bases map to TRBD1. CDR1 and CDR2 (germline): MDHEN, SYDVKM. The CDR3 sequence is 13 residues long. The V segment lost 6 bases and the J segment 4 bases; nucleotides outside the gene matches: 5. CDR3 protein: CASRTGTAYGYTF. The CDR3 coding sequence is TGTGCCAGCAGGACAGGGACAGCCTATGGCTACACCTTC.

The DNA for the CDR3 is TGTGCCAGCAGTGAGTTCTTTGGGACAGCTAACTATGGCTACACCTTC. It is translated as CASSEFFGTANYGYTF. The chain links TRBV6-4 to TRBJ1-2; 7 nucleotides agree with TRBD1. Germline CDR1 and CDR2: MRHNA and SNTAGT. The CDR3 consists of 16 residues. Trimming at V came to 3 bases and at J to 0 bases, leaving 7 bases not matched to a gene.

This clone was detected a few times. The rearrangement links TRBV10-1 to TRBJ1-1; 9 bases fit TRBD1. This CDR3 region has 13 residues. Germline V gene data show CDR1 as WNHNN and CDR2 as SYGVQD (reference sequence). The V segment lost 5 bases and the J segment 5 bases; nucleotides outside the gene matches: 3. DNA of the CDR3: TGCGCCAGCAGTTTGGGACAGGGAACTGAAGCTTTCTTT. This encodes CASSLGQGTEAFF.

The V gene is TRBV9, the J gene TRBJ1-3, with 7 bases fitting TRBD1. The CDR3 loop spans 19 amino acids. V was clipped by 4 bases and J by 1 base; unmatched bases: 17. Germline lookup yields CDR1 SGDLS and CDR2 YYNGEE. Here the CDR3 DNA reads TGTGCCAGCAGCCTCGAAGGGGACAGCCTTTCCTGGTCTGGAAACACCATATATTTT. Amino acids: CASSLEGDSLSWSGNTIYF.

This CDR3 is CAGGTASYGYTF. Here the CDR3 DNA reads TGTGCCGGGGGGACAGCCTCATATGGCTACACCTTC. The chain uses TRBV30 and TRBJ1-2; TRBD1 matches at 7 bases. The CDR3 covers 12 residues. Unmatched junction bases numbered 8, after V lost 8 bases and J lost 5 bases. Germline V lookup: CDR1 GTSNPN, CDR2 SVGIG (reference sequence).

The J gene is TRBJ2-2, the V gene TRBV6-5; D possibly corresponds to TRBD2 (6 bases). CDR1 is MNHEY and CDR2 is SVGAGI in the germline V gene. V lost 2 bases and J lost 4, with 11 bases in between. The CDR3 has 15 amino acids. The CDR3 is CASSYGRYGTGELFF. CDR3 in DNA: TGTGCCAGCAGTTACGGGAGGTATGGCACCGGGGAGCTGTTTTTT.

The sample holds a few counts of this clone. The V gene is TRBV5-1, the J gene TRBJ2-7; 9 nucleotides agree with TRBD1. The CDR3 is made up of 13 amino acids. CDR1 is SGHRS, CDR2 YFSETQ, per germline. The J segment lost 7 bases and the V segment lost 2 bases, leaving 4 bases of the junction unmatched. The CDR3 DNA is TGCGCCAGCAGCTTAACAGGGGGCCATGAGCAGTACTTC. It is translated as CASSLTGGHEQYF. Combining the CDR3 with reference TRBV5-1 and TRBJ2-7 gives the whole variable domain KAGVTQTPRYLIKTRGQQVTLSCSPISGHRSVSWYQQTPGQGLQFLFEYFSETQRNKGNFPGRFSGRQFSNSRSEMNVSTLELGDSALYLCASSLTGGHEQYFGPGTRLTVT.

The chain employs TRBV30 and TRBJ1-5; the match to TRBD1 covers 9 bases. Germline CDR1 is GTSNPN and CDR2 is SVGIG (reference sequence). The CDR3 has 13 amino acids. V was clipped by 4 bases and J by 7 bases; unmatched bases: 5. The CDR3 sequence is CAWTTGGGQPQHF. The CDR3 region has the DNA TGTGCCTGGACTACAGGGGGCGGCCAGCCCCAGCATTTT.

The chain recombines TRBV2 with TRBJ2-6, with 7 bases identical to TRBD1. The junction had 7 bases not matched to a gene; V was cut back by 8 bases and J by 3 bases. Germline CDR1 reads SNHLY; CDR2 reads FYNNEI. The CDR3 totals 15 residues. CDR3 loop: CASRRDRGGANVLTF. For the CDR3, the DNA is TGTGCCAGCCGCCGGGACAGAGGTGGGGCCAACGTCCTGACTTTC.

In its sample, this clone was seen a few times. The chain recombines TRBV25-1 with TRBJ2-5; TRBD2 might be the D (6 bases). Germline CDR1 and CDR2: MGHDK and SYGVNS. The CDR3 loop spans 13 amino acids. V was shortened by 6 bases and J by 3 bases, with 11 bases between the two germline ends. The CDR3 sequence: CASRGTPKETQYF. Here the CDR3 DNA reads TGTGCCAGCAGAGGGACTCCGAAAGAGACCCAGTACTTC.

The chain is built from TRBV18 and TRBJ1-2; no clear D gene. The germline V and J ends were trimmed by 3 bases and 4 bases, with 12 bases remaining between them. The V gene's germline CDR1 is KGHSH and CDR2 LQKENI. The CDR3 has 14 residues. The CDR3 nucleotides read TGTGCCAGCTCACCGCTCCAGGTTGGCTATGGCTACACCTTC. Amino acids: CASSPLQVGYGYTF.

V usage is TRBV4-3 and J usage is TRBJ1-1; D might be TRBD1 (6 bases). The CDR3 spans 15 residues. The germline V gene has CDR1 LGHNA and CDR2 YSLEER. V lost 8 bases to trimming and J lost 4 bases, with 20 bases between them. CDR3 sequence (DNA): TGCGCCAGCTCCCCGAATCAGGGGAGATTCACTGAAGCTTTCTTT. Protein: CASSPNQGRFTEAFF.

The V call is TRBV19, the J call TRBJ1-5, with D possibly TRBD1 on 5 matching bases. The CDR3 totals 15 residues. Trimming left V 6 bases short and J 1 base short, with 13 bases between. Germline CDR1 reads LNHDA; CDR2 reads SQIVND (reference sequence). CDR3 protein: CASSSAGESNQPQHF. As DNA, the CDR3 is TGTGCCAGTAGCTCGGCGGGGGAGAGCAATCAGCCCCAGCATTTT.

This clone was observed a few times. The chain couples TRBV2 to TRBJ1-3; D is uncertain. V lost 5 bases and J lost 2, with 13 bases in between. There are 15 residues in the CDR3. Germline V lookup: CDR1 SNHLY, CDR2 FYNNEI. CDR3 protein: CASSLTLPPGNTIYF. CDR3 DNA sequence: TGTGCCAGCAGTCTGACTCTTCCCCCTGGAAACACCATATATTTT.